These 21 T cell receptor beta chains originate from one sample sequenced in a study of CD8+ T cells in alopecia areata (dated 2018 in TCRdb). The time point tag for this specimen amounts to: less than five weeks on oral tofacitinib. Taken with the paper, the label for treatment or condition translates to: oral pan-JAK inhibitor, 5-10 mg twice daily. Library generation was performed with the immunoSEQ multiplex PCR assay. RNA was extracted from all samples and reverse transcribed into cDNA as template for TCR sequencing. This immuneACCESS table, as held by TCRdb, lists in-frame sequences with V and J called but not all clones. Of the missing ones, under half trace to an unresolved V gene in checked studies; the others have no known cause. This sample holds 140,000 to 150,000 clones; about 56% were observed only once. Around a sixth of the sample rests with the top ten. The sample consisted of CD8+ T cells sorted from blood, taken at week 4, from a patient treated with tofacitinib. Every receptor here comes from a human donor with alopecia areata.

V usage is TRBV30 and J usage is TRBJ2-5; D gene unclear. V was trimmed by 1 base and J by 0 bases, leaving 12 bases between them. CDR1 and CDR2 from the germline V gene are GTSNPN and SVGIG (reference sequence). This CDR3 region has 15 residues. In nucleotides, the CDR3 is TGTGCCTGGAGTGAGGGTGACGCCAACCAAGAGACCCAGTACTTC. It yields the protein CAWSEGDANQETQYF. The whole variable domain, filled in from reference TRBV30 and TRBJ2-5, reads SQTIHQWPATLVQPVGSPLSLECTVEGTSNPNLYWYRQAAGRGLQLLFYSVGIGQISSEVPQNLSASRPQDRQFILSSKKLLLSDSGFYLCAWSEGDANQETQYFGPGTRLLVL.

This clone was detected only a few times. V gene TRBV5-4 combines with J gene TRBJ2-5; TRBD1 aligns across 7 bases. V was clipped by 0 bases and J by 3 bases; unmatched bases: 8. The CDR3 has 16 residues. Germline CDR1 and CDR2: SGHNT and YYREEE (reference sequence). The CDR3 nucleotides read TGTGCCAGCAGCTTGGAGTCAGGGGGAAAGGAAGAGACCCAGTACTTC. It codes for CASSLESGGKEETQYF.

This clone was counted between two and nine times. J is TRBJ2-5 and V is TRBV29-1; a possible D gene is TRBD2 (5 bases). The CDR3 loop spans 11 amino acids. V lost 6 bases, J lost 2 bases, and 7 bases lay in between. From germline, CDR1 is SQVTM and CDR2 ANQGSEA. The CDR3 DNA follows: TGCAGCGTCTGGACTCAAGAGACCCAGTACTTC. Residues: CSVWTQETQYF.

V is TRBV19 and J is TRBJ1-1; TRBD1 is a possible D gene (6 bases). Trimming took off 4 bases at V and 4 bases at J, with 22 bases between the two ends. CDR3 length equals 17 residues. Germline values: CDR1 LNHDA, CDR2 SQIVND (reference sequence). This CDR3 is CASSTYTGRGGGTEAFF. CDR3 in DNA: TGTGCCAGTAGTACCTATACAGGGAGGGGAGGAGGCACTGAAGCTTTCTTT.

The chain joins TRBV5-1 to TRBJ2-5, with D maybe TRBD2 (6 bases). CDR1 is SGHRS, CDR2 YFSETQ, per germline. The CDR3 is made up of 14 amino acids. Deletions cut 4 bases from V and 5 bases from J, with 15 bases between. The CDR3 DNA is TGCGCCAGCAGCCCTTTCGGGGGTCTGGAGACCCAGTACTTC. Translation: CASSPFGGLETQYF.

This clone was detected a few times. The chain combines TRBV7-9 with TRBJ2-3; a weak D match, TRBD1 (6 bases). The V gene lost 5 bases and the J gene lost 8 bases, with 14 bases spanning the gap. The CDR3 length is 13 residues. Germline CDR1 SEHNR, CDR2 FQNEAQ (reference sequence). CDR3 residues: CASSNSLGGTQYF. The CDR3 DNA follows: TGTGCCAGCAGCAACTCCTTAGGGGGTACGCAGTATTTT. Variable domain in full (rest from reference TRBV7-9 and TRBJ2-3): DTGVSQNPRHKITKRGQNVTFRCDPISEHNRLYWYRQTLGQGPEFLTYFQNEAQLEKSRLLSDRFSAERPKGSFSTLEIQRTEQGDSAMYLCASSNSLGGTQYFGPGTRLTVL.

In this sample, this clone turned up a few times. The chain is built from TRBV2 and TRBJ1-6, with a weak D call TRBD1 (5 bases). Trimming removed 7 bases from V and 6 bases from J, with 19 bases in between. Germline CDR1 SNHLY, CDR2 FYNNEI. The CDR3 extends over 16 amino acids. The CDR3 reads CASTPPGHPSNSPLHF. The CDR3 region has the DNA TGTGCCAGCACCCCCCCCGGACACCCAAGTAATTCACCCCTCCACTTT.

V usage is TRBV7-2 and J usage is TRBJ1-1; the D is unclear. Trimming took off 1 base at V and 3 bases at J, with 6 bases between the two ends. CDR3 length: 13 amino acids. CDR1 and CDR2 (germline): SGHTA, FQGNSA. CDR3 protein: CASSLVSHTEAFF. In nucleotides, the CDR3 is TGTGCCAGCAGCTTAGTCAGCCACACTGAAGCTTTCTTT.

The chain has TRBV27 and TRBJ1-2, with 10 bases lining up with TRBD1. V was pared by 8 bases and J by 7 bases, with 1 base of the junction left unmatched. Germline V gene sequence: CDR1 MNHEY, CDR2 SMNVEV (reference sequence). The CDR3 totals 11 residues. The CDR3 spells CASGTGAGYTF. The CDR3 region has the DNA TGTGCCAGCGGGACAGGGGCTGGCTACACCTTC.

CDR3 sequence: CASSYSRTGGGETQYF. CDR3 DNA: TGTGCCAGCAGTTACTCGAGGACAGGGGGTGGGGAGACCCAGTACTTC. The gene calls are TRBV6-5 and TRBJ2-5; 10 bases map to TRBD1. This CDR3 comprises 16 residues. J lost 5 bases, V lost 0 bases, and 6 bases had no gene match. Germline values: CDR1 MNHEY, CDR2 SVGAGI.

The chain uses TRBV19 and TRBJ1-2; 8 nucleotides agree with TRBD1. With V trimmed by 7 bases and J by 3 bases, 4 bases remained unmatched. This CDR3 comprises 13 residues. Germline-derived CDR1 and CDR2 are LNHDA and SQIVND (reference sequence). The CDR3 protein is CASTDRVDYGYTF. CDR3 DNA: TGTGCCAGTACGGACAGGGTTGACTATGGCTACACCTTC.

This chain links TRBV9 with TRBJ1-2; TRBD1 matches at 9 bases. V was clipped by 3 bases and J by 7 bases; unmatched bases: 10. This CDR3 is 15 amino acids long. Germline CDR1 is SGDLS and CDR2 is YYNGEE. The CDR3 is CASSATRTGGLGYTF. CDR3 DNA: TGTGCCAGCAGCGCAACGCGTACAGGGGGCCTTGGCTACACCTTC.

The chain recombines TRBV6-5 with TRBJ2-7, with D possibly matching TRBD1 (6 bases). With 4 bases removed from V and 4 bases from J, the gap between germline ends came to 14 bases. This CDR3 has 14 amino acids. Germline CDR1 and CDR2: MNHEY and SVGAGI. Here the CDR3 reads CASSLTFGQYEQYF. In DNA, the CDR3 is TGTGCCAGCAGTTTAACTTTCGGACAGTACGAGCAGTACTTC.

This rearrangement joins TRBV27 to TRBJ2-7; TRBD1 agrees at 8 bases. V gave up 4 bases and J gave up 2 bases; unmatched junction bases: 1. From germline, CDR1 is MNHEY and CDR2 SMNVEV (reference sequence). The CDR3 extends over 13 amino acids. The CDR3, as DNA: TGTGCCAGCAGTTGGGGACAGGCCTACGAGCAGTACTTC. It specifies CASSWGQAYEQYF.

The rearrangement uses TRBV5-1 and TRBJ2-3, with 7 positions matching TRBD2. The CDR3 covers 14 residues. The trim removed 4 bases at V and 4 bases at J, leaving 6 bases unmatched. Germline CDR1 is SGHRS and CDR2 is YFSETQ. The CDR3 is CASSRERDPDTQYF. Written as DNA, the CDR3 is TGCGCCAGCAGCCGGGAGCGGGATCCAGATACGCAGTATTTT.

This clone was seen a handful of times. V gene TRBV4-3 combines with J gene TRBJ1-1; D remains unclear. This CDR3 has 13 residues. The germline V gene encodes CDR1 LGHNA and CDR2 YSLEER. The V gene lost 2 bases and the J gene lost 7 bases, with 11 bases spanning the gap. DNA for the CDR3: TGCGCCAGCAGCCAATTTACTGGCTATGAAGCTTTCTTT. Residues: CASSQFTGYEAFF.

This clone turned up a few times. V usage is TRBV7-9 and J usage is TRBJ1-2; D gene unclear. The CDR3 has 14 residues. Germline CDR1 and CDR2: SEHNR and FQNEAQ (reference sequence). V was trimmed by 5 bases and J by 1 base, leaving 11 bases between them. CDR3 region: CASSVGGDNYGYTF. The CDR3 coding sequence is TGTGCCAGCAGCGTTGGCGGGGATAACTATGGCTACACCTTC.

Only a few counts were recorded for this clone. The genes are TRBV7-9 and TRBJ1-4, with TRBD1 matching 9 bases. This CDR3 comprises 15 residues. The ends lost 4 bases at V and 6 bases at J; junction bases unmatched: 6. Germline CDR1 reads SEHNR; CDR2 reads FQNEAQ (reference sequence). The CDR3 protein is CASSSNRDRDEKLFF. The CDR3 DNA reads TGTGCCAGCAGCTCCAACCGGGACAGGGATGAAAAACTGTTTTTT.

In this sample, this clone turned up a few times. The chain joins TRBV23-1 to TRBJ1-1; D gene uncertain. TRBV23-1 is reported as an ORF; its role is uncertain. The CDR3 extends over 13 amino acids. With 4 bases removed from V and 8 bases from J, the gap between germline ends came to 14 bases. The CDR3 here is CASSLKSGYEAFF. CDR3 coding DNA: TGCGCCAGCAGTCTAAAATCCGGTTACGAAGCTTTCTTT.

The gene calls are TRBV5-6 and TRBJ2-7; D assignment may be TRBD1 or TRBD2 (5 bases each). The CDR3 loop spans 12 amino acids. Germline V gives CDR1 SGHDT, CDR2 YYEEEE. V was shortened by 0 bases and J by 6 bases, with 7 bases between the two germline ends. The CDR3 loop reads CASSLVRGEQYF. The CDR3 bases are TGTGCCAGCAGCTTGGTGAGGGGCGAGCAGTACTTC. The full variable domain, with the rest looked up from reference TRBV5-6 and TRBJ2-7, is DAGVTQSPTHLIKTRGQQVTLRCSPKSGHDTVSWYQQALGQGPQFIFQYYEEEERQRGNFPDRFSGHQFPNYSSELNVNALLLGDSALYLCASSLVRGEQYFGPGTRLTVT.

The J gene is TRBJ2-1, the V gene TRBV29-1; TRBD1 matches at 8 bases. The CDR3 has 12 amino acids. J lost 9 bases, V lost 7 bases, and 8 bases had no gene match. CDR1 and CDR2 (germline): SQVTM, ANQGSEA. CDR3 sequence reads: CSARTGSGEQFF. The CDR3 region has the DNA TGCAGCGCTAGGACAGGGTCGGGTGAGCAGTTCTTC.